The 8 T cell receptor beta chains presented below share a single source sample, sequenced in a study of OX40 agonist ivuxolimab in advanced cancers. The library was prepared using the immunoSEQ multiplex PCR assay. TCRdb re-hosts the immuneACCESS table, in-frame sequences only. Its copies lack some clones; in the studies checked, an unresolved V gene accounts for under half of them, and the cause for the rest is not known. The table for this sample lists roughly 36,000 clones; roughly 90% of them were counted only once. The top ten constitute 9.1% of the sample. The sequencing used CD4+ or CD8+ T cells sorted from blood, collected in a trial of the OX40 agonist ivuxolimab. The source of these receptors is an adult with an advanced solid tumor such as melanoma, head and neck, liver or kidney cancer.

The chain links TRBV6-5 to TRBJ1-4; TRBD1 aligns across 7 bases. The CDR3 sequence is 14 residues long. The ends lost 5 bases at V and 8 bases at J; junction bases unmatched: 8. CDR1 and CDR2 from the germline V gene are MNHEY and SVGAGI. The CDR3 sequence is CASSKDRVGEKLFF. CDR3 bases: TGTGCCAGCAGTAAAGACAGGGTCGGGGAAAAACTGTTTTTT.

This clone was detected once. This chain links TRBV6-1 with TRBJ1-5, with D unresolved. The CDR3 has 13 residues. Trimming took off 6 bases at V and 0 bases at J, with 6 bases between the two ends. CDR1 is MNHNS and CDR2 is SASEGT in the germline V gene. For the CDR3, the DNA is TGTGCCAGCAGATCGCCTAGCAATCAGCCCCAGCATTTT. Its protein product is CASRSPSNQPQHF.

The chain carries TRBV2 and TRBJ1-3; no reliable D call. Trimming stripped 2 bases from V and 9 bases from J, with 8 bases between. The CDR3 totals 12 residues. The germline V gene has CDR1 SNHLY and CDR2 FYNNEI. CDR3 region: CASSERAGTIYF. The CDR3 DNA reads TGTGCCAGCAGTGAAAGGGCGGGCACCATATATTTT.

The chain recombines TRBV10-2 with TRBJ1-3; the match to TRBD1 covers 11 bases. The CDR3 spans 14 residues. J gave up 3 bases and V 8 bases, and 3 bases lay outside the gene matches. Germline V gene data show CDR1 as WSHSY and CDR2 as SAAADI. CDR3: CASSGQGDGNTIYF. The CDR3 DNA reads TGCGCCAGCTCGGGACAGGGGGATGGAAACACCATATATTTT.

The chain is built from TRBV5-1 and TRBJ2-5, with 12 positions matching TRBD2. Germline CDR1 is SGHRS and CDR2 is YFSETQ. The CDR3 sequence is 16 residues long. Trimming took 4 bases from V and 0 from J; bases not matched to a gene: 4. The CDR3 bases are TGCGCCAGCAGCCAAGGACTAGCGGGATACCAAGAGACCCAGTACTTC. Its protein is CASSQGLAGYQETQYF.

This clone was found a few times. The chain couples TRBV4-3 to TRBJ1-5; D unclear. The CDR3 has 14 residues. The germline gives CDR1 LGHNA, CDR2 YSLEER. V gave up 0 bases and J gave up 6 bases, with 9 bases separating them. CDR3 sequence reads: CASSQDRQGQPQHF. The CDR3 DNA is TGCGCCAGCAGCCAAGACAGGCAAGGTCAGCCCCAGCATTTT.

The gene calls are TRBV7-2 and TRBJ2-3; TRBD1 agrees at 7 bases. J gave up 6 bases and V 6 bases, and 12 bases lay outside the gene matches. CDR1 and CDR2 (germline): SGHTA, FQGNSA. The length of the CDR3 is 15 residues. This CDR3 is CASSFQGGVMDTQYF. In nucleotides, the CDR3 is TGTGCCAGCAGTTTCCAAGGGGGCGTTATGGATACGCAGTATTTT.

The genes are TRBV5-1 and TRBJ1-2; the D is unclear. The V end lost 0 bases, the J end lost 8 bases, and 8 bases lay between the germline ends. The CDR3 consists of 12 residues. Germline CDR1 is SGHRS and CDR2 is YFSETQ. The CDR3 protein is CASSLVDAGYTF. The CDR3 DNA reads TGCGCCAGCAGCTTGGTCGATGCCGGCTACACCTTC.